This TCR beta chain was recorded in a study of TIL therapy for anti-PD-1-resistant metastatic lung cancer. Study-level information: Tumor harvest preceded PD-1/PD-L1 blockade, followed by nivolumab treatment.

Time point reported: pre-treatment sample, taken before nivolumab and TIL therapy. Overall study results and limits: The cohort had more treatment-naive, never-smoker and oncogene-addicted patients than typical. The baseline peripheral repertoire was partially replaced by infused TIL clonotypes that later decayed.

The immunoSEQ assay was v3. Sequencing depth was around 1.9 million read pairs for survey level, roughly 4.5-6 million for deep. The repertoire was sequenced with immunoSEQ multiplex PCR; TCRdb's copy has only in-frame clones and lacks some. This table holds about 60,000 clones, approximately 69% found once. Turning to this clone: Antigen specificity is unknown.

Looked up from germline, CDR1 is MNHEY and CDR2 is SMNVEV (reference sequence). Germline trimming cut 6 bases from V and 1 base from J; bases unmatched to any gene: 3. The CDR3 length is 14 residues. The gene calls are TRBV27 and TRBJ1-5; 7 nucleotides line up with TRBD1. The input for sequencing was blood, taken at baseline. This receptor was identified in a person aged 25 to 85 with non-small cell lung cancer. CDR3 region: CASRKGASNQPQHF. The CDR3 DNA sequence: TGTGCCAGCAGGAAGGGGGCCAGCAATCAGCCCCAGCATTTT.